The 14 T cell receptor beta chains below come from one sample, sequenced in a study of a mutant IDH1 vaccine in newly diagnosed glioma. The assay was immunoSEQ multiplex PCR, and TCRdb's table has in-frame clones only and misses some. This table holds 75,000 to 95,000 clones, 85% to 90% found once. Time point denoted: week 47, end of study. Doses comprised 300 ug of mutant IDH1 20-mer peptide each, plus topical imiquimod. These receptors are not linked to any known antigen. Sequencing was performed on PBMCs, taken from a glioma patient whose treatment included an IDH1 peptide vaccine. The receptors here all came from a woman in her forties or fifties with glioma.

The rearrangement joins TRBV2 to TRBJ1-1; D is perhaps TRBD1 (5 bases). The CDR3 is 14 amino acids. Between the trimmed V and J ends, which lost 6 bases and 4 bases, there was a span of 15 bases. Looked up from germline, CDR1 is SNHLY and CDR2 is FYNNEI. The CDR3: CASRVRDQLTEAFF. The CDR3 bases are TGTGCCAGCAGAGTCCGGGACCAACTCACTGAAGCTTTCTTT. Combining the CDR3 with reference TRBV2 and TRBJ1-1 gives the whole variable domain EPEVTQTPSHQVTQMGQEVILRCVPISNHLYFYWYRQILGQKVEFLVSFYNNEISEKSEIFDDQFSVERPDGSNFTLKIRSTKLEDSAMYFCASRVRDQLTEAFFGQGTRLTVV.

In its sample, this clone was seen once. The rearrangement joins TRBV10-2 to TRBJ2-2; TRBD2 might be the D (5 bases). CDR1 is WSHSY, CDR2 SAAADI, per germline. The CDR3 consists of 16 residues. Trimming pared 10 bases from V and 5 bases from J, leaving 23 bases between. The CDR3 DNA is TGCGCCACTGCTTTGTGGGAGTCTGCTAGGACCGGGGAGCTGTTTTTT. Translation gives CATALWESARTGELFF.

The genes are TRBV6-5 and TRBJ1-1, with D perhaps matching TRBD1 (6 bases). This CDR3 is built from 15 residues. V lost 0 bases and J lost 11, with 19 bases in between. The germline V gene has CDR1 MNHEY and CDR2 SVGAGI. CDR3 bases: TGTGCCAGCAGTTACTCGGGGGGGGCATTTTTCGGGGCTTTCTTT. It specifies CASSYSGGAFFGAFF.

J is TRBJ2-5 and V is TRBV5-1; 15 bases match TRBD2. The length of the CDR3 is 17 residues. Per germline, CDR1 SGHRS and CDR2 YFSETQ. The J segment lost 8 bases and the V segment lost 4 bases, leaving 12 bases of the junction unmatched. The CDR3 region is CASSKGTSGRHPRTQYF. The CDR3 bases are TGCGCCAGCAGCAAAGGGACTAGCGGGAGGCACCCCCGAACCCAGTACTTC.

This clone was recorded once. The CDR3 protein is CASRTSSSTDTQYF. The CDR3, as DNA: TGTGCCAGCAGAACTAGCTCTAGCACAGATACGCAGTATTTT. This sequence joins TRBV6-1 and TRBJ2-3, with D possibly matching TRBD2 (6 bases). V lost 6 bases and J 0 bases, leaving 10 bases between the germline ends. The CDR3 runs 14 residues. Germline V gene lookup returns CDR1 MNHNS and CDR2 SASEGT.

Only one count was recorded for this clone. A read error may account for a junction end that differs from germline. This chain joins TRBV7-7 and TRBJ2-1; the match to TRBD1 covers 9 bases. This CDR3 has 16 residues. CDR1 SSHAT and CDR2 FNYEAQ come from the germline V gene (reference sequence). The CDR3 reads CASSLGDRVPYNEQFF. The CDR3, as DNA: TGTGCTAGCAGCTTAGGGGACAGGGTCCCTTACAATGAGCAGTTCTTC.

This chain uses TRBV6-1 with TRBJ1-1; D gene ambiguous. The CDR3 totals 14 residues. CDR1 is MNHNS and CDR2 is SASEGT in the germline V gene. V gave up 6 bases and J gave up 4 bases, with 15 bases separating them. The CDR3 DNA reads as TGTGCCAGCAGCTTTCGGGCCGAGGGCACTGAAGCTTTCTTT. Its translation is CASSFRAEGTEAFF.

A single count supports this clone. The chain couples TRBV5-5 to TRBJ1-3, with D tentatively TRBD1 (5 bases). Per germline, CDR1 SGHKS and CDR2 YYEKEE (reference sequence). Trimming removed 2 bases from V and 4 bases from J, with 13 bases in between. The CDR3 totals 15 residues. The CDR3 bases are TGTGCCAGCAGCTTATCTTCGGACAAGGGAAACACCATATATTTT. Encoded protein: CASSLSSDKGNTIYF.

CDR3 amino acids: CSVVPDGLQETQYF. The DNA for the CDR3 is TGCAGCGTTGTCCCCGACGGACTCCAAGAGACCCAGTACTTC. The chain couples TRBV29-1 to TRBJ2-5; maybe TRBD2 (5 bases). Trimming pared 4 bases from V and 1 base from J, leaving 13 bases between. Germline CDR1 and CDR2: SQVTM and ANQGSEA. The CDR3 has 14 amino acids.

The V gene is TRBV4-2, the J gene TRBJ1-1; D is ambiguous. Germline CDR1 and CDR2: LGHNA and YNFKEQ. V lost 0 bases, J lost 0 bases, and 11 bases lay in between. The CDR3 length is 16 residues. CDR3 amino acids: CASSQDYGRLNTEAFF. The CDR3 DNA is TGTGCCAGCAGCCAAGATTACGGACGGCTGAACACTGAAGCTTTCTTT.

CDR3 residues: CATSRDLGRGETQYF. Here the CDR3 DNA reads TGTGCCACCAGCAGAGATCTGGGCAGGGGAGAGACCCAGTACTTC. The chain recombines TRBV15 with TRBJ2-5; a possible D gene is TRBD1 (6 bases). This CDR3 spans 15 amino acids. Trimming pared 0 bases from V and 4 bases from J, leaving 12 bases between. The germline V gene has CDR1 LNHNV and CDR2 YYDKDF (reference sequence).

This clone was seen a handful of times. This chain connects TRBV20-1 to TRBJ1-1, with a possible D match to TRBD1 (6 bases). The CDR3 extends over 10 amino acids. Deletions cut 5 bases from V and 10 bases from J, with 11 bases between. Germline CDR1 reads DFQATT; CDR2 reads SNEGSKA (reference sequence). The CDR3 region is CSARTVSAFF. CDR3 nucleotides: TGCAGTGCTCGGACAGTGTCAGCTTTCTTT.

This rearrangement joins TRBV6-1 to TRBJ2-4; the D gene is possibly TRBD2 (6 bases). CDR1 and CDR2 from the germline V gene are MNHNS and SASEGT. This CDR3 is built from 14 residues. V was shortened by 2 bases and J by 6 bases, with 11 bases between the two germline ends. CDR3 residues: CASSEPWDLNIQYF. The CDR3 coding sequence is TGTGCCAGCAGTGAACCCTGGGACTTAAACATTCAGTACTTC.

This chain joins TRBV19 and TRBJ2-3; TRBD1 aligns across 8 bases. V dropped 5 bases and J dropped 0; count of bases not matched to a gene: 7. Germline-derived CDR1 and CDR2 are LNHDA and SQIVND (reference sequence). This CDR3 has 16 residues. CDR3 sequence (DNA): TGTGCCAGTAGTCCTCGACAGGGGTTAAGCACAGATACGCAGTATTTT. Translation gives CASSPRQGLSTDTQYF.